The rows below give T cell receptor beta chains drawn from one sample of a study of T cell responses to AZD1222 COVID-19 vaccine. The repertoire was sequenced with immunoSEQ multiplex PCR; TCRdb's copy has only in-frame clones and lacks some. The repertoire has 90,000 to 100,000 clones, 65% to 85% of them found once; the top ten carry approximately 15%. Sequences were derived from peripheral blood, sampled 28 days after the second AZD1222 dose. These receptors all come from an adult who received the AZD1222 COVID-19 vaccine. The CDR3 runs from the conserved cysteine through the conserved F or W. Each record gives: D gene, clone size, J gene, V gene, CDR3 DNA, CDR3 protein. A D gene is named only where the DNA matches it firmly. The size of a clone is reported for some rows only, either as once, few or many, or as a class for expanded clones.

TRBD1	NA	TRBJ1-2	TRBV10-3	TGTGCCATCAGTGACCGGGACAGGCGGAGCTATGGCTACACCTTC	CAISDRDRRSYGYTF
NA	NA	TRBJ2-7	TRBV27	TGTGCCAGCGGGATCTCCGGGCCCTTTGGCTACGAGCAGTACTTC	CASGISGPFGYEQYF
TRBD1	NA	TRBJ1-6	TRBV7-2	TGTGCCAGCAGCAAAGGGACAGGGATAAGTTCACCCCTCCACTTT	CASSKGTGISSPLHF
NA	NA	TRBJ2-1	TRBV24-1	TGTGCCACCAGTGAGGCGATGGGACCCGGGAATGAGCAGTTCTTC	CATSEAMGPGNEQFF
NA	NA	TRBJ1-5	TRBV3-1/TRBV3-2	TGTGCCAGCAGCCAAGGGACGGTTAATCAGCCCCAGCATTTT	CASSQGTVNQPQHF
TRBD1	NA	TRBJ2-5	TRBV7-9	TGTGCCAGCAGCTCAACGACAGGGGGGGCAGAGACCCAGTACTTC	CASSSTTGGAETQYF
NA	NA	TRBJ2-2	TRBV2	TGTGCCAGCATTATGGGAGGAGGGACCGGGGAGCTGTTTTTT	CASIMGGGTGELFF
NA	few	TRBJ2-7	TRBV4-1	TGCGCCAGCAGCCAAGCTTCGGGGGCAGGGTACGAGCAGTACTTC	CASSQASGAGYEQYF
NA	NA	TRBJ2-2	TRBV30	TGTGCCTGGAGGGTCCAGGACACCGGGGAGCTGTTTTTT	CAWRVQDTGELFF
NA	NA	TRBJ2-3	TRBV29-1	TGCAGCGTGAGGACCGGGTCTAGCACAGATACGCAGTATTTT	CSVRTGSSTDTQYF
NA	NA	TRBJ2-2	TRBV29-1	TGCAGCGTTGATGAGGGGAACACCGGGGAGCTGTTTTTT	CSVDEGNTGELFF
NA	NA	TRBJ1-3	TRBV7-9	TGTGCCAGCAGCTCTTCGAACGGACAGTTAAACACCATATATTTT	CASSSSNGQLNTIYF
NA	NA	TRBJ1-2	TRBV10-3	TGTGCCATCAGTGAAACCGCCTATGGCTACACCTTC	CAISETAYGYTF
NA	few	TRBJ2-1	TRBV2	TGTGCCAGCAGGGACAGTCTCTCCTACAATGAGCAGTTCTTC	CASRDSLSYNEQFF
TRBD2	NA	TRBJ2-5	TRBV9	TGTGCCAGCAGCGCCGCGGGGGCCCAGTACTTC	CASSAAGAQYF
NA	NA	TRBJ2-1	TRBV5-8	TGTGCCAGTCGGCAGGGCCTGCGAAGGTTCTTC	CASRQGLRRFF
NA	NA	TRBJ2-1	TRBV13	TGTGCCAGAGAGTCGGGTGAGCAGTTCTTC	CARESGEQFF
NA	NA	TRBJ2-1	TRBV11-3	TGTGCCAGCAGCTTAGGCGTTGGAGGGACCTATGAGCAGTTCTTC	CASSLGVGGTYEQFF
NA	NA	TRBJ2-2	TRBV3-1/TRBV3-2	TGTGCCAGCAGCCAAACCGGGGAGCTGTTTTTT	CASSQTGELFF
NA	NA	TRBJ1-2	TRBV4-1	TGCGCCAGCAGCCCTGATGAGGTCAGCATCTATGGCTACACCTTC	CASSPDEVSIYGYTF
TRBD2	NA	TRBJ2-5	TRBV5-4	TGTGCCAGCAGCTTGGTACGGGAGGGCCAAGAGACCCAGTACTTC	CASSLVREGQETQYF
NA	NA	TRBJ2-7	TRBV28	TGTGCCAGCGCTACAGCCTTACTCTACGAGCAGTACTTC	CASATALLYEQYF
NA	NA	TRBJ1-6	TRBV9	TGTGCCAGCAGCGTAGGGACGGACGGGGCACCCCTCCACTTT	CASSVGTDGAPLHF
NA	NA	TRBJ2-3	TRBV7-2	TGTGCCAGCAGCGTACGAGGGAGCACAGATACGCAGTATTTT	CASSVRGSTDTQYF
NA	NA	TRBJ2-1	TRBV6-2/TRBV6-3	TGTGCCAGCAGTTTTGACGGCTACAATGAGCAGTTCTTC	CASSFDGYNEQFF
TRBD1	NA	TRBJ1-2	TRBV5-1	TGCGCCAGCAGCTCATCCCCGGGGACAGATGGCTACACCTTC	CASSSSPGTDGYTF
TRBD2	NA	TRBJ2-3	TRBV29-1	TGCAGCGTTGAACTAGCGGAGGGGACAGATACGCAGTATTTT	CSVELAEGTDTQYF
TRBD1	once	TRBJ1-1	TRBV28	TGTGCCAGCAGTCACCCGACAGGGGCGAACACTGAAGCTTTCTTT	CASSHPTGANTEAFF
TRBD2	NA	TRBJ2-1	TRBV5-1	TGCGCCAGCAGCTTGGGGACTAGCGGGCGGCAGTTCTTC	CASSLGTSGRQFF
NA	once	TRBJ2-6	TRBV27	TGTGCCAGCAGCCAGGGTATCGGGGCCAACGTCCTGACTTTC	CASSQGIGANVLTF
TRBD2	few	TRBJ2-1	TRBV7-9	TGTGCCAGCAGCTTAAGGAGACTAGCGGGGGGAGGCTCCAATGAGCAGTTCTTC	CASSLRRLAGGGSNEQFF
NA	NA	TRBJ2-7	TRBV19	TGTGCCAGTAGTATGGGAAGTGGGGTTGGGTACGAGCAGTACTTC	CASSMGSGVGYEQYF
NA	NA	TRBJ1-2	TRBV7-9	TGTGCCATCGAGCTCCGGGTAGGACCCGTCAATGGCTACACCTTC	CAIELRVGPVNGYTF
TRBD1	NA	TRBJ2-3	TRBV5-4	TGTGCCAGCAGTACAAGGGACAGTCCAATTTCCTCAGATACGCAGTATTTT	CASSTRDSPISSDTQYF
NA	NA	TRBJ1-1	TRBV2	TGTGCCAGCAGTCCTCGGGGACAAGAAGCTTTCTTT	CASSPRGQEAFF
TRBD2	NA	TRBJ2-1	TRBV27	TGTGCCAGCAGGACTAGCTACCATGAGCAGTTCTTC	CASRTSYHEQFF
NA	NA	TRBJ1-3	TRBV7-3	TGTGCCAGCAGCCCCACAGGGTCTGGAAACACCATATATTTT	CASSPTGSGNTIYF
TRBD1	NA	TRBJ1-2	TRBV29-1	TGCAGCGTTGAACCCCTCTTACAGGGGATCATCCACTATGGCTACACCTTC	CSVEPLLQGIIHYGYTF
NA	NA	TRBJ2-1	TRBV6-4	TGTGCCAGCAGTGAAGGTGGGGGGGCAGGTGATGAGCAGTTCTTC	CASSEGGGAGDEQFF
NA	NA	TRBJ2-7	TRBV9	TGTGCCAGCAGCGTATCCTCAGAGCCTGACGCCTACGAGCAGTACTTC	CASSVSSEPDAYEQYF
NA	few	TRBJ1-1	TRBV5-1	TGCGCCAGCAGCTTACTCCCGGGAACAGTGAACACTGAAGCTTTCTTT	CASSLLPGTVNTEAFF
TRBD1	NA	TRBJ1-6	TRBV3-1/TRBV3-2	TGTGCCAGCAGCCAAGATCGCAGGACAGGGTCCGATTCACCCCTCCACTTT	CASSQDRRTGSDSPLHF
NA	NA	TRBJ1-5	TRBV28	TGTGCCAGCCGGTCTAGCAATCAGCCCCAGCATTTT	CASRSSNQPQHF
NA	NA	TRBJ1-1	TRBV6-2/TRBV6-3	TGTGCCAGCAGTCACAGTGGGGGTTTGAACACTGAAGCTTTCTTT	CASSHSGGLNTEAFF
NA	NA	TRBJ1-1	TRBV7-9	TGTGCCAGCAGCTTAACACAGGGAGGTAGGAACACTGAAGCTTTCTTT	CASSLTQGGRNTEAFF
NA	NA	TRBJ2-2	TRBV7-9	TGTGCCAGCAGCTTAGGGGGGGCAGCGAACACCGGGGAGCTGTTTTTT	CASSLGGAANTGELFF
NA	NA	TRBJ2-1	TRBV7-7	TGTGCCAGCAGCTTAGGGGGGGCGGAAGCCTACAATGAGCAGTTCTTC	CASSLGGAEAYNEQFF
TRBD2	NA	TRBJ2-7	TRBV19	TGTGCCAGTAGTATTCTGGGACTAGCGGACGAGCAGTACTTC	CASSILGLADEQYF
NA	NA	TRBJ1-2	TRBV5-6	TGTGCCAGCAGCCCCCTAGGCCAGACTGGAAACTATGGCTACACCTTC	CASSPLGQTGNYGYTF